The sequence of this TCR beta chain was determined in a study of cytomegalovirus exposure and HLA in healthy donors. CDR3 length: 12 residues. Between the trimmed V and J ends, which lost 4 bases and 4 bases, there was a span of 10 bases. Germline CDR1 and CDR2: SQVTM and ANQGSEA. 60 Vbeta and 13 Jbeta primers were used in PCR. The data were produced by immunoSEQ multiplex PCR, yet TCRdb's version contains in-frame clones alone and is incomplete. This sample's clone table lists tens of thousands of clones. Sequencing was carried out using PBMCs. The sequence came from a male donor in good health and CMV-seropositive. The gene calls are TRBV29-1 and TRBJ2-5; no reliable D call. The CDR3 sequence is CSVGRWVETQYF. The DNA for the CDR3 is TGCAGCGTTGGCAGGTGGGTAGAGACCCAGTACTTC.